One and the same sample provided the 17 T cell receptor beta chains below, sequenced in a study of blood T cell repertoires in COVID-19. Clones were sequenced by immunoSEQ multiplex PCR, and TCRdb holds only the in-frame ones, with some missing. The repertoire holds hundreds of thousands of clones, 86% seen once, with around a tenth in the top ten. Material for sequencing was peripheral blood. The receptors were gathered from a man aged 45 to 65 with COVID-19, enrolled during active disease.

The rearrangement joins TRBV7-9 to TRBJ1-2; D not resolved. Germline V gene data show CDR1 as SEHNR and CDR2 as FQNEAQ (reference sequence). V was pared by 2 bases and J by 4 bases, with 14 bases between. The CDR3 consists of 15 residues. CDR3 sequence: CASSLSSEGVYGYTF. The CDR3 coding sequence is TGTGCCAGCAGCTTATCCAGCGAGGGAGTCTATGGCTACACCTTC.

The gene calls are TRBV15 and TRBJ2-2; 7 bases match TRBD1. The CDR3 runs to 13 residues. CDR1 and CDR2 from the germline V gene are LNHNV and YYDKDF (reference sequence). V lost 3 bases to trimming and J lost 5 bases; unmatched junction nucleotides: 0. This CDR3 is CATSRDRTGELFF. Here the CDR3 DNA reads TGTGCCACCAGCAGGGACAGGACCGGGGAGCTGTTTTTT. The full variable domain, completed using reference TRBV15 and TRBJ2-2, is DAMVIQNPRYQVTQFGKPVTLSCSQTLNHNVMYWYQQKSSQAPKLLFHYYDKDFNNEADTPDNFQSRRPNTSFCFLDIRSPGLGDTAMYLCATSRDRTGELFFGEGSRLTVL.

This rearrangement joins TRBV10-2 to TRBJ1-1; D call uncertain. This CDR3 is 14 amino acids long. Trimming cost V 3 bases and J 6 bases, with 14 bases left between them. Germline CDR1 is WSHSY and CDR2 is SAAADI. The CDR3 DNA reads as TGCGCCAGCAGTGATCTGGCAGGAGGCGCTGAAGCTTTCTTT. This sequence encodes CASSDLAGGAEAFF.

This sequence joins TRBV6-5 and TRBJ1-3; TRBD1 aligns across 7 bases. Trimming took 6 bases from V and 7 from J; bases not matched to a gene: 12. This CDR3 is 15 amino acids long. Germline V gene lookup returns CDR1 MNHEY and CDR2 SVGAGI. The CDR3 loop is CASSPDRANRNTIYF. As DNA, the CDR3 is TGTGCCAGCAGCCCCGACAGGGCTAATAGGAACACCATATATTTT.

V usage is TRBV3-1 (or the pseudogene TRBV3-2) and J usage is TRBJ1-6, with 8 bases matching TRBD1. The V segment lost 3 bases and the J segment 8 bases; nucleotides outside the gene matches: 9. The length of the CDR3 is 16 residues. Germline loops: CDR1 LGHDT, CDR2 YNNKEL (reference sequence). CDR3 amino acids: CASSQLTGVFDSPLHF. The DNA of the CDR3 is TGTGCCAGCAGCCAGCTGACAGGGGTGTTCGATTCACCCCTCCACTTT.

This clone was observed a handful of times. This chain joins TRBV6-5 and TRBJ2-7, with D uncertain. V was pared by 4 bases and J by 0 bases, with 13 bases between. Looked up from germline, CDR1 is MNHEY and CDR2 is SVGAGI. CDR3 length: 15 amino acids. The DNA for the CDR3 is TGTGCCAGCAGTTTACTAAGACGTACCTCCTACGAGCAGTACTTC. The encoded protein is CASSLLRRTSYEQYF.

Written as DNA, the CDR3 is TGTGCCAGCAGTTACGGTAGCGGGGGGGCTTATAATACGCAGTATTTT. It is translated as CASSYGSGGAYNTQYF. The chain uses TRBV6-5 and TRBJ2-3; 11 nucleotides align to TRBD2. This CDR3 spans 16 amino acids. Trimming cost V 2 bases and J 7 bases; bases outside gene matches: 8. The V gene's germline CDR1 is MNHEY and CDR2 SVGAGI.

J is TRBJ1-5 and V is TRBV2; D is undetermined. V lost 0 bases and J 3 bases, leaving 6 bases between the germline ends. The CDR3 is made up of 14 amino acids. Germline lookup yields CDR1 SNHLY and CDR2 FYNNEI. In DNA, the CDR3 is TGTGCCAGCAGTGAAGCGGACTTCAATCAGCCCCAGCATTTT. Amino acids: CASSEADFNQPQHF.

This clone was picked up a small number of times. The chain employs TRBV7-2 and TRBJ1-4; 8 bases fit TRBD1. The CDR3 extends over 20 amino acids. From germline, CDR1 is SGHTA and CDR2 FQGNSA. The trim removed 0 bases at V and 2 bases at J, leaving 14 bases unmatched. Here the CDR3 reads CASSLAFPGQGPGTNEKLFF. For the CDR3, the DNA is TGTGCCAGCAGCTTAGCCTTTCCTGGACAGGGTCCCGGGACTAATGAAAAACTGTTTTTT.

The CDR3 DNA follows: TGTGCCAGCAGCTTATTTGGCAGGGGGCGTCCAGATACGCAGTATTTT. It codes for CASSLFGRGRPDTQYF. This chain uses TRBV7-8 with TRBJ2-3, with 8 bases matching TRBD1. J gave up 4 bases and V 2 bases, and 8 bases lay outside the gene matches. Germline loops: CDR1 SGHVS, CDR2 FQNEAQ. The CDR3 runs to 16 residues.

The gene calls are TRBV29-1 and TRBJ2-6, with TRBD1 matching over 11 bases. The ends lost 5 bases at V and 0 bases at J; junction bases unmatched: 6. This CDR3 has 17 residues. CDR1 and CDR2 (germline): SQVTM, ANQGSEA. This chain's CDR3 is CSVNGQGARSGANVLTF. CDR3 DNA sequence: TGCAGCGTTAACGGACAGGGGGCCCGCTCTGGGGCCAACGTCCTGACTTTC.

The CDR3 DNA sequence: TGCGCCAGCAGCTTGGTGACCGGGACAGGATCTAACTATGGCTACACCTTC. Translation: CASSLVTGTGSNYGYTF. The chain links TRBV5-1 to TRBJ1-2, with TRBD1 identical over 8 bases. CDR1 and CDR2 from the germline V gene are SGHRS and YFSETQ. This CDR3 contains 17 residues. Trimming cost V 0 bases and J 0 bases; bases outside gene matches: 7.

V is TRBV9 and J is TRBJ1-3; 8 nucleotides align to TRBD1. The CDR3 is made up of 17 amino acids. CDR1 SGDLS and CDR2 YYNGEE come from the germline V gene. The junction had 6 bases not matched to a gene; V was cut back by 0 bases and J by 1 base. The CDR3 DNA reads TGTGCCAGCAGCGTAGAGGTGACAGGGGCATCTGGAAACACCATATATTTT. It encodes CASSVEVTGASGNTIYF.

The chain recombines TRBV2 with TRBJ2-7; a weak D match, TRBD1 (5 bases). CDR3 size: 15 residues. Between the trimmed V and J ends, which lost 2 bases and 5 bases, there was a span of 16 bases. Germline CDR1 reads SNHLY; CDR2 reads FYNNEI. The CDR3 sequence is CASSEITGLEDEQYF. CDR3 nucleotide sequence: TGTGCCAGCAGTGAAATAACAGGCCTTGAGGACGAGCAGTACTTC.

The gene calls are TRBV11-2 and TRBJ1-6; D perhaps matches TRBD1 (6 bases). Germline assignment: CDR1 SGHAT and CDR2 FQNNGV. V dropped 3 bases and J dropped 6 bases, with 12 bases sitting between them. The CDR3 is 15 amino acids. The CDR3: CASSFSDRTNSPLHF. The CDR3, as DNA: TGTGCCAGCAGCTTTTCTGACAGGACTAATTCACCCCTCCACTTT.

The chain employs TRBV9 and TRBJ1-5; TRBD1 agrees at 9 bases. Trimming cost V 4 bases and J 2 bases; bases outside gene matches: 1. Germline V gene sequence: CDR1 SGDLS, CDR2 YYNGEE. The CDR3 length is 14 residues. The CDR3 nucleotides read TGTGCCAGCAGCAGGACAGGGGGCAATCAGCCCCAGCATTTT. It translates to CASSRTGGNQPQHF.

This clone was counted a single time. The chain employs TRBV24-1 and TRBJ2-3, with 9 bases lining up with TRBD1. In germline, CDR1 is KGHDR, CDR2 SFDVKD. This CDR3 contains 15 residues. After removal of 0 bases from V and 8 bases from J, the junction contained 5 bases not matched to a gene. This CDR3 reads CATSDLRDREGTQYF. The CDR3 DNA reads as TGTGCCACCAGTGATTTGAGGGACAGGGAAGGTACGCAGTATTTT.